This T cell receptor (beta chain) was obtained from a study of OX40 agonist ivuxolimab in advanced cancers. Study-wide background: Males comprised roughly four fifths of the group, whose mean age was approximately 60 years (range about 20 to 79). Study-wide findings and caveats: Expanded clones were, on average, more numerous among CD8+ T cells than CD4+.

Profiled with immunoSEQ multiplex PCR; TCRdb holds only in-frame clones, not every one. Among some 97,000 clones listed, about nine tenths were seen once. The germline gives CDR1 SGHNT, CDR2 YYREEE (reference sequence). Trimming pared 5 bases from V and 2 bases from J, leaving 14 bases between. The length of the CDR3 is 16 residues. Blood samples were obtained at baseline, cycle 4 day 1, and cycle 7 day 1. Of note for this clone: The antigen remains unidentified.

The TCR originated in an adult with an advanced solid tumor such as melanoma, head and neck, liver or kidney cancer. The chain joins TRBV5-4 to TRBJ2-6; D not certain. The sample consisted of CD4+ or CD8+ T cells sorted from blood, taken in a trial of the OX40 agonist ivuxolimab. This CDR3 reads CASSPYRRAGANVLTF. The CDR3 coding sequence is TGTGCCAGCAGTCCTTACAGAAGAGCTGGGGCCAACGTCCTGACTTTC.